Sequencing of this TCR beta chain was carried out in a study of blood T cell repertoires in COVID-19. Turning to the study itself: The United States, Italy and Spain supplied acute and convalescent COVID-19 samples.

The CDR3 consists of 16 residues. Assay: immunoSEQ multiplex PCR; the TCRdb copy retains only in-frame clones and omits some. Among over 250,000 clones listed, roughly 85% were seen once. Sequenced material: peripheral blood. The chain is built from TRBV21-1 and TRBJ1-6; the table's D gene call, TRBD1, was not cross checked with the DNA. TRBV21-1 constitutes a pseudogene. The sequence came from a human donor in a cohort sampled during active COVID-19. CDR3 sequence (DNA): TGTGCCAGCAGCAACGTCGGTAACAGCTATAATTCACCCCTCCACTTT. Protein sequence: CASSNVGNSYNSPLHF.